This is a list of T cell receptor beta chains from one sample in a study of T cell repertoires in cytomegalovirus infection. TCRdb analysed the reads with MiXCR anew, one entry per CDR3 protein. The repertoire consists of fewer than 80,000 distinct CDR3 sequences, with roughly 3.7% occurring once and the leading ten covering around 4.4%. What was sequenced was PBMCs. Receptor source: a human donor in good health (CMV status not recorded). Some clones in this sample may be carry-over from other donors' samples. The conserved cysteine and the conserved F or W are not part of the CDR3 here. Each record gives: V gene, CDR3 length, CDR3 protein.

V: TRBV6-2/TRBV6-3
length: 12
CDR3: ASSYSGLRYGYT

V: TRBV24-1
length: 9
CDR3: ATSDLHGYT

V: TRBV29-1
length: 10
CDR3: SVGSGDRPQH

V: TRBV20-1
length: 13
CDR3: SAREGRFIEETQY

V: TRBV7-3
length: 9
CDR3: ASSPVHEQY

V: TRBV7-2
length: 11
CDR3: ASSPLRTDTQY

V: TRBV7-2
length: 11
CDR3: ASSSTGDYGYT

V: TRBV7-2
length: 11
CDR3: ASSFQLGDTQY

V: TRBV29-1
length: 12
CDR3: SVASEGLVYGYT

V: TRBV4-1
length: 11
CDR3: ASSQGEGLRQY

V: TRBV7-9
length: 14
CDR3: ASSPRGPPLDSPLH

V: TRBV7-2
length: 13
CDR3: ASSYTQSSGNTIY

V: TRBV14
length: 11
CDR3: ASSPQMEFEQY

V: TRBV4-2
length: 14
CDR3: ASSQFTSGATDTQY

V: TRBV12-3/TRBV12-4
length: 11
CDR3: ASSWFSFEEQY

V: TRBV7-6
length: 15
CDR3: ASSLGSLAGGHNEQY

V: TRBV28
length: 12
CDR3: ASSLRLEPTEAF

V: TRBV7-3
length: 14
CDR3: ASSSIPGRVNTEAF

V: TRBV5-6
length: 10
CDR3: ASSLAPNEQF

V: TRBV19
length: 13
CDR3: ASSSTRRNRTEAF

V: TRBV6-2/TRBV6-3
length: 15
CDR3: ASSYLMTGAMNTEAF

V: TRBV6-6
length: 15
CDR3: ATARLAGASTYNEQF

V: TRBV7-2
length: 7
CDR3: NSSQPQH

V: TRBV5-1
length: 13
CDR3: ASSDLSGSTDTQY

V: TRBV5-5
length: 14
CDR3: ASSLVGGWSNQPQH

V: TRBV7-2
length: 13
CDR3: ASSLVQGGSYEQY

V: TRBV18
length: 12
CDR3: ASSSASDNYGYT

V: TRBV4-2
length: 12
CDR3: ASSQLDGEDTQY

V: TRBV20-1
length: 12
CDR3: SARDKAGGPEAF

V: TRBV19
length: 12
CDR3: ASRYRVTNTEAF

V: TRBV20-1
length: 14
CDR3: SAPAGLIAFTDTQY

V: TRBV19
length: 12
CDR3: ASSTGGSYNEQF

V: TRBV6-5
length: 10
CDR3: ASSDTGYGYT